These 3 T cell receptor beta chains were all obtained from the same sample, sequenced in a study of blood T cell repertoires in COVID-19. Sequencing was performed with immunoSEQ multiplex PCR; in TCRdb, only in-frame clones are kept and a portion is missing. The sample yields 150,000 to 200,000 clones, more than 85% seen once. The sequenced sample was peripheral blood. The source of these receptors is a man between 65 and 80 years old with active or convalescent COVID-19.

This clone has only one observation. CDR3 in amino acids: CASSRTSGGSGNTGELFF. CDR3 DNA: TGCGCCAGCAGCCGGACTAGCGGGGGGTCGGGGAACACCGGGGAGCTGTTTTTT. The chain uses TRBV4-3 and TRBJ2-2; 14 bases fit TRBD2. Per germline, CDR1 LGHNA and CDR2 YSLEER. The CDR3 loop spans 18 amino acids. V lost 4 bases and J lost 1; bases outside the gene matches: 5.

The V and J genes are TRBV7-8 and TRBJ1-1, with unresolved D. CDR3 length: 13 residues. The germline V gene encodes CDR1 SGHVS and CDR2 FQNEAQ. Trimming took off 1 base at V and 6 bases at J, with 9 bases between the two ends. Here the CDR3 reads CASSLGVVAEAFF. The CDR3, as DNA: TGTGCCAGCAGCTTAGGAGTGGTTGCTGAAGCTTTCTTT.

The chain links TRBV27 to TRBJ1-5, with 11 nucleotides matching TRBD1. Trimming at V came to 7 bases and at J to 2 bases, leaving 7 bases not matched to a gene. The CDR3 covers 16 residues. Germline V CDR1 and CDR2: MNHEY, SMNVEV (reference sequence). In DNA form, the CDR3 reads TGTGCCAGCACCCGGACAGGGGGCGAGGGCAATCAGCCCCAGCATTTT. Encoded protein: CASTRTGGEGNQPQHF.